This T cell receptor (beta chain) was sequenced for a study of CD4 T cells in relation to SARS-CoV-2 and coronaviruses. Study as a whole: No peptide or an HIV-1 Nef peptide pool served as negative control.

Profiling relied on immunoSEQ multiplex PCR, and the TCRdb table lists in-frame clones only, not all of them. This sample has under 25,000 clones, with approximately 78% found just once. Of note for this clone: Its antigen is still unknown.

CDR1 and CDR2 from the germline V gene are LNHDA and SQIVND (reference sequence). The CDR3 contains 16 residues. Unmatched junction bases numbered 14, after V lost 6 bases and J lost 6 bases. Before the COVID-19 pandemic, during about 2011-2019, CD4+ T cells were taken from unexposed donors. Isolation of CD4+ T cells took place after 10 days in culture. The J gene is TRBJ1-2, the V gene TRBV19; 9 bases align to TRBD1. The sequenced sample was CD4+ T cells from PBMCs, cultured in vitro. The receptor was isolated from a human donor in good health. As DNA, the CDR3 is TGTGCCAGTAGCTGGGACAGGGAGGGCCGGGTGGATGGCTACACCTTC. Translation: CASSWDREGRVDGYTF.